Sequencing of this T cell receptor (beta chain) was carried out in a study of response to subunit inactivated influenza vaccine. TCRdb called the RT-PCR reads again in MiXCR, with one record for every CDR3 protein. The data contain about 650,000 distinct CDR3 sequences, around 15% of them singletons. The trim removed 2 bases at V and 2 bases at J, leaving 7 bases unmatched. Germline V CDR1 and CDR2: ENHRY, SYGVKD. The CDR3 extends over 18 amino acids. This rearrangement joins TRBV10-3 to TRBJ2-1; TRBD2 aligns across 12 bases. The TCR was taken from a man in his fifties who received an inactivated influenza vaccine. Material: PBMCs from blood, obtained about 14 days before vaccination. For the CDR3, the DNA is TGTGCCATCAGTGAGAGACTAGCGGGAGAGCCTGCCTACAATGAGCAGTTCTTC. It encodes CAISERLAGEPAYNEQFF.